The TCR beta chain described here comes from a study of neurological immune-mediated disorders (dated by TCRdb to between 2019 and 2020). Notes on the research overall: Among the approximately 34 multiple sclerosis patients, relapsing-remitting MS accounted for around 30 and secondary progressive MS accounted for 3. Using UMI-based sequencing, the study compared peripheral blood TCR-beta repertoires from patients with HTLV-I-associated myelopathy (HAM/TSP), patients with multiple sclerosis, and healthy controls. The approximately 100 TCR-beta libraries included longitudinal samples, technical triplicates and paired sorted CD4+ and CD8+ T-cell subsets alongside PBMC samples. Of the roughly 70 subjects in the cohort, around 14 were HAM/TSP patients, around 34 were multiple sclerosis patients, and about 20 were healthy controls.

cDNA was synthesized by template-switch 5'RACE using a primer carrying a 10-nucleotide random unique molecular identifier by which each TCR transcript was tagged. Every sequencing run yielded over 180 million TCR-beta sequences covering 15-18 subjects. Total RNA was extracted with the RNeasy kit. TCR-beta VDJ regions were amplified with primers for the TCR constant region and the 5'RACE anchor, using the KAPA Real-time Library Amplification kit. A first PCR added sample indexes and Illumina adaptors, after which a second PCR increased the library yield. After purification with Ampure beads, the TCR product of roughly 650 bp was size-selected on a 2% E-gel SizeSelection system. Library quality was checked on a Bioanalyzer, concentration was measured with Qubit, and libraries were quantified with the Kapa Library Quantification kit before pooling. An Illumina HiSeq 2500 sequenced the libraries paired-end 2 x 150 bp. To increase sequence diversity, roughly 24-31% phiX was spiked into each library pool. In the paper's pipeline: Quality-filtered reads were processed with the UMI-based MiGEC pipeline, and over 80% of raw TCR sequences were removed by the MiGEC pipeline during error correction. IMGT germline references were used for aligning VDJ genes, and each clonotype was defined as a unique CDR3 amino acid sequence together with its V-J genes. Clonal expansion, Shannon diversity and CDR3 relatedness were evaluated with VDJtools (CalcPairwiseDistances, ClusterSamples), while phylogenetic trees were built in CLCbio workbench. Expanded clones were defined as having at least 8 unique UMIs, based on coefficient-of-variation modelling across technical triplicates. TCRdb's own reprocessing of the public reads used fastp at Q25 and MiXCR and kept productive beta chains. Identical CDR3 proteins give one entry, which carries the most common genes and DNA. These V and J calls rely on TCRdb rather than the paper's analysis. Recorded for this sample are over 35,000 distinct CDR3 sequences; less than 5% of them occurred a single time. Jointly, the top ten make up roughly 2% of the sample.

This clonotype was recorded many times. Its antigen is currently not known. Base qualities are not at hand, and no much larger clone is one base apart. What the study reported, not specific to this receptor: No identical CDR3 amino acid sequences were shared among expanded clones across subjects, suggesting private TCR-beta repertoires in all groups. In a phylogenetic analysis, the repertoires of 18 out of 34 MS patients fell into a single cluster of related CDR3 sequences, pointing to a possible signature at the repertoire level. The MS cluster was not associated with any clinical or MRI features, and the authors stated that larger cohorts are needed. TCR clonal expansion was greatest in HAM/TSP patients and smallest in MS patients, who ranked below even healthy controls.

For the unsorted PBMC libraries, 2 million PBMCs were stored in RNAlater at -80 degrees C until RNA extraction and were used to generate the libraries. Multiple sclerosis patients were enrolled in a US clinical protocol under which disease progression was evaluated by magnetic resonance imaging. Peripheral blood underwent Ficoll-Hypaque density gradient centrifugation to isolate PBMCs, which were then cryopreserved in liquid nitrogen. The clonotype was recovered from a man younger than 40 with multiple sclerosis. Sequenced sample: PBMCs.

The DNA reads TGCGCCAGCAGCTTGGGAACAGGGGATTCACCCCTCCACTTT. The encoded protein is CASSLGTGDSPLHF. The rearrangement combines TRBV5-1 with TRBJ1-6; TRBD1 aligns with 7 central bases. V loses 0 bases at its end and J loses 8 bases; junction bases beyond the gene matches: 2. In the germline V gene, CDR1 corresponds to SGHRS and CDR2 to YFSETQ. The CDR3, cysteine through phenylalanine, is 14 amino acids long. The retained sequence is limited to the CDR3, 42 bases, with the frame set at the first base.